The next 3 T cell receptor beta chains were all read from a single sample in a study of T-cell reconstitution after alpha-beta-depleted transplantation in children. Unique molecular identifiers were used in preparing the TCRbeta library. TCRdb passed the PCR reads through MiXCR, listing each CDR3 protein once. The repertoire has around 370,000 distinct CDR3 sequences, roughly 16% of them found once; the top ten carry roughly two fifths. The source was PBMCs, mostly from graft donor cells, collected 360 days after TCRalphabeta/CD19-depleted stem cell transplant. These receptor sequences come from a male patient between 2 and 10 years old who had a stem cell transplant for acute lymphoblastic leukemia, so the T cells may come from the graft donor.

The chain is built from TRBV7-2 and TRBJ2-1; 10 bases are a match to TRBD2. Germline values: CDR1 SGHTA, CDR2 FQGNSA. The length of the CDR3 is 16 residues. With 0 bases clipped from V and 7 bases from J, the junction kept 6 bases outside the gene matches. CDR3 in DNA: TGTGCCAGCAGCTTAGCCCGACTAGCGGGCATGAATGAGCAGTTCTTC. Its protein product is CASSLARLAGMNEQFF.

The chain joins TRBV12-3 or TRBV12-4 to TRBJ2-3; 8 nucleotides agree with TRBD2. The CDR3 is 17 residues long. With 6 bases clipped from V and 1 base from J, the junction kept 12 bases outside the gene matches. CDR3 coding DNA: TGTGCCAGCAGCCAAGGGTGGGGGACTAGACGCACAGATACGCAGTATTTT. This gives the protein CASSQGWGTRRTDTQYF.

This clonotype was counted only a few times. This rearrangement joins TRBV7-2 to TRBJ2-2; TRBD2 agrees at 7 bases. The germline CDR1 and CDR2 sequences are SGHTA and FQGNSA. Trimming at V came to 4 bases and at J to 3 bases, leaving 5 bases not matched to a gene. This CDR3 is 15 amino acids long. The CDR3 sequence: CASSSGLGYTGELFF. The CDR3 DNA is TGTGCCAGCAGCTCTGGACTAGGGTACACCGGGGAGCTGTTTTTT.